A selection of T cell receptor beta chains follows, all from one sample in a study of neurological immune-mediated disorders. MiXCR, run by TCRdb on the 5' RACE reads, gives a single entry per CDR3 protein. Here the sample spans approximately 30,000 distinct CDR3 sequences, under 6.5% being singletons. The sample consisted of CD4+ T cells from blood. These receptors were obtained from a woman aged 50 to 60 in good health. CDR3s include the opening cysteine and the closing phenylalanine or tryptophan. Each record gives: clone size, J gene, V gene, D gene, CDR3 DNA, CDR3 protein. The D gene is left open where the match is weak. Clone sizes are given selectively: once, few, many, or a class where the clone is expanded.

many TRBJ2-7 TRBV5-1 - TGCGCCAGCAGCATCGACCTCTACGAGCAGTACTTC CASSIDLYEQYF
- TRBJ2-2 TRBV9 TRBD2 TGTGCCAGCAGCGGGAGGACTAGCGGGAACACCGGGGAGCTGTTTTTT CASSGRTSGNTGELFF
many TRBJ2-1 TRBV7-6 TRBD2 TGTGCCAGCAGCTTAGCACTAGCGGGTACCAATGAGCAGTTCTTC CASSLALAGTNEQFF
medium-sized TRBJ2-7 TRBV25-1 TRBD1 TGTGCCAGCAGTGACCGAACGGGCAGGGGGACCTACGAGCAGTACTTC CASSDRTGRGTYEQYF
many TRBJ2-6 TRBV6-2/TRBV6-3 TRBD2 TGTGCCAGCAGTCACCCGCGGGAGTTCTCTGGGGCCAACGTCCTGACTTTC CASSHPREFSGANVLTF
many TRBJ1-1 TRBV12-3/TRBV12-4 - TGTGCCAGCAGCACCGACATACCAGGGACTTTCTTT CASSTDIPGTFF
many TRBJ2-2 TRBV5-1 TRBD2 TGCGCCAGCAGCTTCAGCGGGGCGAACACCGGGGAGCTGTTTTTT CASSFSGANTGELFF
medium-sized TRBJ2-2 TRBV5-1 - TGCGCCAGCAGCTCACGACACGCAGGGAGCGGGGAGCTGTTTTTT CASSSRHAGSGELFF
many TRBJ2-4 TRBV6-2/TRBV6-3 TRBD2 TGTGCCAGCAGTCCCGGGACTAGCGGGAGGGCCCACCCGACAAGGGCCAAAAACATTCAGTACTTC CASSPGTSGRAHPTRAKNIQYF
many TRBJ2-2 TRBV3-1 - TGTGCCAGCAGCCAAGAGGGCCGAATAACCGGGGAGCTGTTTTTT CASSQEGRITGELFF
many TRBJ2-5 TRBV7-2 TRBD2 TGTGCCAGCAGCCCCAGTTTAGCGGGAGGGGGGACCCAGTACTTC CASSPSLAGGGTQYF
many TRBJ1-3 TRBV5-5 - TGTGCCAGCAACTTAGGGGGGCCGGTTGGAAACACCATATATTTT CASNLGGPVGNTIYF
medium-sized TRBJ2-2 TRBV28 - TGTGCCAGCAGTTTATATATCGGGGGCACCGGGGAGCTGTTTTTT CASSLYIGGTGELFF
many TRBJ1-5 TRBV12-3/TRBV12-4 - TGTGCCAGCAGTCCAGGGGACAATCAGCCCCAGCATTTT CASSPGDNQPQHF
many TRBJ2-1 TRBV19 - TGTGCCAGTACCTCGACAGCGAGCTCCTACAATGAGCAGTTCTTC CASTSTASSYNEQFF
many TRBJ1-2 TRBV29-1 - TGCAGCGTTTTCGGAGCTAACTATGGCTACACCTTC CSVFGANYGYTF
many TRBJ1-6 TRBV27 - TGTGCCAGCAGTTTATTCGCTATACAGGTCCAAAGGGCTTCTTCACCCCTCCACTTT CASSLFAIQVQRASSPLHF
many TRBJ2-7 TRBV10-3 TRBD1 TGTGCCATCAGGCCGGGGACAGGAGATTCCTACGAGCAGTACTTC CAIRPGTGDSYEQYF
many TRBJ2-6 TRBV29-1 TRBD1 TGCAGCGTCATTGTCCGACCTCCTCTCGGGACAGGCCAGACTGGGGCCAACGTCCTGACTTTC CSVIVRPPLGTGQTGANVLTF
many TRBJ2-2 TRBV29-1 TRBD1 TGCAGCGTTTCCAAAACAGGGGGAAACACCGGGGAGCTGTTTTTT CSVSKTGGNTGELFF
many TRBJ1-5 TRBV10-2 - TGCGCCAGCAGTGAGAATAGCAATCAGCCCCAGCATTTT CASSENSNQPQHF
many TRBJ2-2 TRBV19 TRBD2 TGTGCCAGTACCTATCCACGGTTAGCGGGAGGCTTCACCGGGGAGCTGTTTTTT CASTYPRLAGGFTGELFF
many TRBJ1-1 TRBV5-1 - TGCGCCAGCAATAAGGGAAACATGAACACTGAAGCTTTCTTT CASNKGNMNTEAFF
many TRBJ1-1 TRBV5-1 TRBD1 TGCGCCAGCAGCTTGGGGACAGGGCTAAAAAATTGGAACACTGAAGCTTTCTTT CASSLGTGLKNWNTEAFF
many TRBJ2-1 TRBV7-2 TRBD2 TGTGCCAGCAGCTTGGCCCCCGGGACTACCTATGAGCAGTTCTTC CASSLAPGTTYEQFF
many TRBJ2-3 TRBV9 - TGTGCCAGCAGCGCCGGGACCAATCTTCGGAATACGCAGTATTTT CASSAGTNLRNTQYF
many TRBJ1-5 TRBV20-1 TRBD1 TGCAGTGCTAGCCCGGGGACAGGGGGCAATCAGCCCCAGCATTTT CSASPGTGGNQPQHF
many TRBJ2-1 TRBV7-3 - TGTGCCAGCAGCTTGAGGTCTGAGCTCGGTGAGCAGTTCTTC CASSLRSELGEQFF
many TRBJ1-1 TRBV24-1 - TGTGCCACCAGGGCAGGGCAATATTCCTCTGAAGCTTTCTTT CATRAGQYSSEAFF
many TRBJ1-1 TRBV28 - TGTGCCAGCAGCGCCGCGGAGGGAGGTAAAACTGAAGCTTTCTTT CASSAAEGGKTEAFF
many TRBJ2-7 TRBV5-1 - TGCGCCAGCAGCTTTGGGGGAGTAACCTACGAGCAGTACTTC CASSFGGVTYEQYF
many TRBJ2-7 TRBV20-1 TRBD1 TGCAGTGCTGGGACAGGGGACGAGCAGTACTTC CSAGTGDEQYF
many TRBJ2-1 TRBV3-1 - TGTGCCAGCAGCCAAGCGAATTATGAGCAGTTCTTC CASSQANYEQFF
many TRBJ1-1 TRBV18 - TGTGCCAGCTCACCTAACGGTGTGAACACTGAAGCTTTCTTT CASSPNGVNTEAFF
many TRBJ2-5 TRBV14 TRBD2 TGTGCCAGCAGCCGGGACTACCTGGGCAGCGGGCTCCAAGAGACCCAGTACTTC CASSRDYLGSGLQETQYF
many TRBJ2-1 TRBV6-1 - TGTGCCAGCACTTGGTGGGCAATGGGGAACAATGAGCAGTTCTTC CASTWWAMGNNEQFF
many TRBJ1-1 TRBV6-2/TRBV6-3 TRBD1 TGTGCCAGCAGTGCCCAGGGGGGCGCGGGTACTGAAGCTTTCTTT CASSAQGGAGTEAFF
many TRBJ1-2 TRBV5-1 - TGCGCCAGCAGCTTGGTGGCAGGGGCCCAAGACAGATATGGCTACACCTTC CASSLVAGAQDRYGYTF
many TRBJ2-7 TRBV14 - TGTGCCAGCAGCCAACTGGCCATTGGCCGCAGTCGGGAGCAGTACTTC CASSQLAIGRSREQYF
many TRBJ1-1 TRBV7-9 TRBD1 TGTGCCAGCAGCAGGGCAGGGGGCACTGAAGCTTTCTTT CASSRAGGTEAFF
many TRBJ2-1 TRBV6-6 - TGTGCCAGCCCCCCTTCAGCCACACGTCTTTTCAATGAGCAGTTCTTC CASPPSATRLFNEQFF
many TRBJ2-7 TRBV2 - TGTGCCAGCAATCAGGGGGGAACGGCCTACGAGCAGTACTTC CASNQGGTAYEQYF
many TRBJ2-3 TRBV9 - TGTGCCAGCAGCGTAGGAGCCGGGAGCGGGACAGATACGCAGTATTTT CASSVGAGSGTDTQYF
many TRBJ1-1 TRBV12-3/TRBV12-4 - TGTGCCAGCAGTTCATTCCCTGAAGCTTTCTTT CASSSFPEAFF
medium-sized TRBJ2-3 TRBV28 - TGTGCCAGCAGTACACTACAGCAGGTGGGCTTCACAGATACGCAGTATTTT CASSTLQQVGFTDTQYF
few TRBJ2-3 TRBV7-3 - TGTGCCAGCAGCTTGAGAGGGGTCCACACAGATACGCAGTATTTT CASSLRGVHTDTQYF
many TRBJ1-1 TRBV10-3 TRBD1 TGTGCCATCAGTGGACAGGGAGGGACTGAAGCTTTCTTT CAISGQGGTEAFF
many TRBJ2-5 TRBV5-6 TRBD2 TGTGCCAGCAGCTTTGGACTAGCTACGGAGACCCAGTACTTC CASSFGLATETQYF
many TRBJ2-3 TRBV7-9 - TGTGCCAGCAGGAGAAGACTAGGCCCGGTGGGTACAGATACGCAGTATTTT CASRRRLGPVGTDTQYF